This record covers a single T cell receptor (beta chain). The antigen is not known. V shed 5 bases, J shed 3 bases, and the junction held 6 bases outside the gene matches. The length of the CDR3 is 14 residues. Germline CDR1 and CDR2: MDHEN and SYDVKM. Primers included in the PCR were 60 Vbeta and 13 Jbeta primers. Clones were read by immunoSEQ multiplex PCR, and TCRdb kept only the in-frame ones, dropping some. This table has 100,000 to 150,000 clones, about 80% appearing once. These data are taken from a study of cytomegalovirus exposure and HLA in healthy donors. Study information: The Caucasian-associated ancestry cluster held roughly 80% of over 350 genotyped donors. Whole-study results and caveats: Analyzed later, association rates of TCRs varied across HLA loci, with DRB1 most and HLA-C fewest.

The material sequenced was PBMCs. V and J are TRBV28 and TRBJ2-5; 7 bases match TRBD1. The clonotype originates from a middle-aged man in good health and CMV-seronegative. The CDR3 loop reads CASSQRGRKETQYF. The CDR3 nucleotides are TGTGCCAGCAGTCAGAGGGGGCGCAAAGAGACCCAGTACTTC.